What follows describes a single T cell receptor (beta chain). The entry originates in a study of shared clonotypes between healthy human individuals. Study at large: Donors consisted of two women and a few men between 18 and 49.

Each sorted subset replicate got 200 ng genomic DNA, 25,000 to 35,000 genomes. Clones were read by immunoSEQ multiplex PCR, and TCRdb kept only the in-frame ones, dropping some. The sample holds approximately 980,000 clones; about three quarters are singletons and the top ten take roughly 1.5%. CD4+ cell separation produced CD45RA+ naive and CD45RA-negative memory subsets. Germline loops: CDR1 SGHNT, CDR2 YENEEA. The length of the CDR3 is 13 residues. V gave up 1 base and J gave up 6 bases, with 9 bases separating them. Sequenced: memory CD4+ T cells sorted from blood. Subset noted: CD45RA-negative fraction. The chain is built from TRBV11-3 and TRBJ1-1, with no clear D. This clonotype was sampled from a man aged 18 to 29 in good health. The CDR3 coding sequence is TGTGCCAGCAGCTTAGGAGACTCTGCTGAAGCTTTCTTT. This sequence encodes CASSLGDSAEAFF. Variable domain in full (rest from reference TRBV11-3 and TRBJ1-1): EAGVVQSPRYKIIEKKQPVAFWCNPISGHNTLYWYLQNLGQGPELLIRYENEEAVDDSQLPKDRFSAERLKGVDSTLKIQPAELGDSAVYLCASSLGDSAEAFFGQGTRLTVV.